This T cell receptor beta chain stems from a study of a mutant IDH1 vaccine in newly diagnosed glioma. This CDR3 comprises 12 residues. The germline gives CDR1 SQVTM, CDR2 ANQGSEA. A note on this clone: As yet, its antigen is unknown.

Indicated time point: baseline, week 1 (first vaccination visit). Treatment specified: pre-vaccination baseline after standard-of-care therapy. Donors' newly diagnosed IDH1-mutant WHO grade 3 or 4 astrocytomas lacked nuclear ATRX. Findings and caveats of the study: Across multiple MHC alleles, 93.3% of patients had vaccine-induced responses. Changes in the top peripheral T cell clonotypes seemingly had no bearing on pseudoprogression.

The table came from immunoSEQ multiplex PCR; TCRdb's copy has only in-frame clones and leaves some out. The table has tens of thousands of clones, approximately 90% seen once. This receptor was obtained from a man younger than 40 with glioma. This chain links TRBV29-1 with TRBJ1-2, with 7 positions matching TRBD1. Source: PBMCs, taken from a glioma patient treated with radiotherapy, temozolomide or both. CDR3 DNA: TGCAGTGGGACAGAAGCTAACTATGGCTACACCTTC. As protein: CSGTEANYGYTF.